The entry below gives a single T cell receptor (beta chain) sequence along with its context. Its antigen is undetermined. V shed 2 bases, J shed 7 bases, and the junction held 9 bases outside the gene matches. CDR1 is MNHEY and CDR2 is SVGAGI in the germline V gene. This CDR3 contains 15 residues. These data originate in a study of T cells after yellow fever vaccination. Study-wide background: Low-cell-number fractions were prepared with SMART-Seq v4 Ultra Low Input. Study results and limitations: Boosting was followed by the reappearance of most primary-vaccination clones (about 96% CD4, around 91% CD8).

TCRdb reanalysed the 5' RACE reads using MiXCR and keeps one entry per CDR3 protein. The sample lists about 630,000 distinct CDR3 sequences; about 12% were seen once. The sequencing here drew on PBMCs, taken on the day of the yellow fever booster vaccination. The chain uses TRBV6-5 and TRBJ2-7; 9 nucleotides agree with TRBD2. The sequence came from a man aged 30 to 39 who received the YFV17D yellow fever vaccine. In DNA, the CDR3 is TGTGCCAGCAGTTACGATGCTAGCGGGAAAGGGGAGCAGTACTTC. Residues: CASSYDASGKGEQYF.